Listed here are 27 T cell receptor beta chains from one sample, sequenced in a study of cytotoxic CD8 clonotypes in ibrutinib-treated CLL. Only in-frame clones appear in the TCRdb table, and some are missing; sequencing was by immunoSEQ multiplex PCR. The sample has approximately 100,000 clones, 45% to 65% seen once. The specimen comprised PBMCs, sampled after 24 months of ibrutinib treatment. Receptors were obtained from a human donor with chronic lymphocytic leukemia.

V is TRBV25-1 and J is TRBJ1-4; D remains ambiguous. Germline lookup yields CDR1 MGHDK and CDR2 SYGVNS. The V gene lost 7 bases and the J gene lost 8 bases, with 20 bases spanning the gap. The CDR3 totals 15 residues. The DNA of the CDR3 is TGTGCCAGCACCGAGTCCGCAGTAAGCGGCGAAAAACTGTTTTTT. Residues: CASTESAVSGEKLFF.

This clone showed up just a few times. The rearrangement links TRBV6-5 to TRBJ2-5; perhaps TRBD1 as D (6 bases). V was shortened by 5 bases and J by 2 bases, with 9 bases between the two germline ends. The CDR3 length is 13 residues. In germline, CDR1 is MNHEY, CDR2 SVGAGI. DNA of the CDR3: TGTGCCAGCAGTCCGACAGGACAAGAGACCCAGTACTTC. This encodes CASSPTGQETQYF.

The chain couples TRBV30 to TRBJ2-2; TRBD1 matches at 7 bases. Losses at the gene ends were 8 bases for V and 3 bases for J; bases not matched to a gene: 12. CDR3 length equals 15 residues. Germline CDR1 reads GTSNPN; CDR2 reads SVGIG (reference sequence). This chain's CDR3 is CAGSSGTEYTGELFF. In nucleotides, the CDR3 is TGTGCCGGATCTTCCGGGACAGAGTACACCGGGGAGCTGTTTTTT. Combining the CDR3 with reference TRBV30 and TRBJ2-2 gives the whole variable domain SQTIHQWPATLVQPVGSPLSLECTVEGTSNPNLYWYRQAAGRGLQLLFYSVGIGQISSEVPQNLSASRPQDRQFILSSKKLLLSDSGFYLCAGSSGTEYTGELFFGEGSRLTVL.

V and J are TRBV29-1 and TRBJ1-2, with D possibly being TRBD1 (6 bases). The CDR3 is 12 residues long. Germline assignment: CDR1 SQVTM and CDR2 ANQGSEA. Trimming shortened V by 7 bases and J by 4 bases, and 13 bases separated the two germline ends. The CDR3 reads CSDLRGAYGYTF. In DNA form, the CDR3 reads TGCAGCGACTTGAGGGGGGCCTATGGCTACACCTTC. The entire variable domain, with the rest obtained from reference TRBV29-1 and TRBJ1-2, is as follows: SAVISQKPSRDICQRGTSLTIQCQVDSQVTMMFWYRQQPGQSLTLIATANQGSEATYESGFVIDKFPISRPNLTFSTLTVSNMSPEDSSIYLCSDLRGAYGYTFGSGTRLTVV.

This rearrangement joins TRBV10-2 to TRBJ2-1, with 11 positions matching TRBD2. This CDR3 has 16 residues. V shed 8 bases and J 0 bases; nucleotides not matched to a gene: 6. The germline gives CDR1 WSHSY, CDR2 SAAADI. CDR3 in DNA: TGCGCCAGCTCCGGACTAGCGGGCTCCTCCTACAATGAGCAGTTCTTC. This gives the protein CASSGLAGSSYNEQFF.

This clone came up a few times. V is TRBV25-1 and J is TRBJ2-7; D may be TRBD2 (6 bases). From germline, CDR1 is MGHDK and CDR2 SYGVNS. Trimming took 0 bases from V and 6 from J, leaving 15 bases between them. The CDR3 is made up of 15 amino acids. The CDR3: CASSEYRVLGGEQYF. The DNA for the CDR3 is TGTGCCAGCAGTGAATATAGGGTCCTCGGGGGCGAGCAGTACTTC.

This rearrangement joins TRBV30 to TRBJ1-3; a possible D gene is TRBD1 (5 bases). Germline loops: CDR1 GTSNPN, CDR2 SVGIG (reference sequence). The CDR3 spans 14 residues. Trimming stripped 7 bases from V and 5 bases from J, with 18 bases between. The CDR3 sequence is CAFEGQGGRNTIYF. CDR3 DNA sequence: TGTGCCTTCGAGGGGCAGGGTGGGCGAAACACCATATATTTT. Complete variable domain (other parts from reference TRBV30 and TRBJ1-3): SQTIHQWPATLVQPVGSPLSLECTVEGTSNPNLYWYRQAAGRGLQLLFYSVGIGQISSEVPQNLSASRPQDRQFILSSKKLLLSDSGFYLCAFEGQGGRNTIYFGEGSWLTVV.

This clone was seen more than once but under ten times. The chain combines TRBV7-2 with TRBJ2-7, with D perhaps given as TRBD1 or TRBD2 (5 bases each). Germline CDR1 and CDR2: SGHTA and FQGNSA. The V end lost 1 base, the J end lost 6 bases, and 13 bases lay between the germline ends. This CDR3 is built from 14 residues. Here the CDR3 DNA reads TGTGCCAGCAGCTTAGGTGCATCCGGGACCGAGCAGTACTTC. This encodes CASSLGASGTEQYF.

Written as DNA, the CDR3 is TGTGCCAGCAGCTTAGAGGCCCGGGGCGGAGAGACCCAGTACTTC. Its translation is CASSLEARGGETQYF. The rearrangement links TRBV11-2 to TRBJ2-5, with D possibly being TRBD1 or TRBD2 (5 bases each). In germline, CDR1 is SGHAT, CDR2 FQNNGV. The CDR3 covers 15 residues. The V and J ends lost 0 bases and 4 bases respectively, with 12 bases between them.

This chain links TRBV7-9 with TRBJ2-5; D is ambiguous. The length of the CDR3 is 13 residues. Germline values: CDR1 SEHNR, CDR2 FQNEAQ (reference sequence). Trimming removed 3 bases at V and 2 bases at J, with 7 bases between. Here the CDR3 reads CASSFRPQETQYF. In DNA, the CDR3 is TGTGCCAGCAGCTTCAGGCCTCAAGAGACCCAGTACTTC. Filled out from reference TRBV7-9 and TRBJ2-5, the complete variable domain reads DTGVSQNPRHKITKRGQNVTFRCDPISEHNRLYWYRQTLGQGPEFLTYFQNEAQLEKSRLLSDRFSAERPKGSFSTLEIQRTEQGDSAMYLCASSFRPQETQYFGPGTRLLVL.

The chain links TRBV4-3 to TRBJ2-7, with D maybe TRBD1 (6 bases). CDR3 size: 14 residues. V was cut by 1 base and J by 7 bases, with 14 bases left in between. Germline values: CDR1 LGHNA, CDR2 YSLEER. This CDR3 is CASSQGQGTGEQYF. The CDR3 DNA reads as TGCGCCAGCAGCCAAGGGCAGGGGACGGGAGAGCAGTACTTC.

J is TRBJ2-7 and V is TRBV5-1; possibly TRBD1 or TRBD2 for D (5 bases each). Germline V gene data show CDR1 as SGHRS and CDR2 as YFSETQ. CDR3 length: 12 residues. Trimming left V 4 bases short and J 5 bases short, with 10 bases between. The DNA for the CDR3 is TGCGCCAGCAGCGGGGACGGGCACGAGCAGTACTTC. It yields the protein CASSGDGHEQYF.

This clone was seen many times. The rearrangement uses TRBV10-3 and TRBJ2-4; unclear D gene. The CDR3 runs to 16 residues. CDR1 is ENHRY, CDR2 SYGVKD, per germline. Deletions cut 0 bases from V and 2 bases from J, with 11 bases between. Here the CDR3 DNA reads TGTGCCATCAGTGAGTCCCTCATAGGAACCAAAAACATTCAGTACTTC. This encodes CAISESLIGTKNIQYF.

V gene TRBV18 combines with J gene TRBJ2-3; TRBD1 matches 7 bases. CDR3 length: 13 amino acids. Trimming cost V 8 bases and J 3 bases; bases outside gene matches: 5. Germline V lookup: CDR1 KGHSH, CDR2 LQKENI. This CDR3 reads CASTGQSTDTQYF. The CDR3 nucleotides are TGTGCCAGCACGGGACAGAGTACAGATACGCAGTATTTT.

CDR3 nucleotide sequence: TGTGCCAGCAGCCCGCCCGGGACCATGACCCTCCACTTT. This translates into CASSPPGTMTLHF. The chain is built from TRBV7-2 and TRBJ1-6; D may be TRBD1 (5 bases). The CDR3 runs to 13 residues. Trimming cost V 5 bases and J 14 bases, with 16 bases left between them. Germline values: CDR1 SGHTA, CDR2 FQGNSA.

The chain uses TRBV30 and TRBJ2-1, with 7 positions matching TRBD2. The ends lost 5 bases at V and 2 bases at J; junction bases unmatched: 9. Germline CDR1 is GTSNPN and CDR2 is SVGIG (reference sequence). This CDR3 comprises 15 residues. The CDR3 coding sequence is TGTGCCTGGGGGTGGGAGAGCGGGGCCTACAATGAGCAGTTCTTC. This codes for CAWGWESGAYNEQFF.

V usage is TRBV27 and J usage is TRBJ2-3; TRBD1 agrees at 10 bases. Unmatched junction bases numbered 9, after V lost 5 bases and J lost 7 bases. The CDR3 sequence is 15 residues long. Germline V gives CDR1 MNHEY, CDR2 SMNVEV (reference sequence). The CDR3 DNA reads as TGTGCCAGCAGTACCCCCGGACAGGGGGGACATACGCAGTATTTT. This encodes CASSTPGQGGHTQYF.

This clone was counted a single time. DNA of the CDR3: TGCGCCAGCAGCCAAGACCCCAGTGTAGGGACCCAGTACTTC. It translates to CASSQDPSVGTQYF. The J gene is TRBJ2-5, the V gene TRBV4-1; D is uncertain. The CDR3 is made up of 14 amino acids. CDR1 is MGHRA and CDR2 is YSYEKL in the germline V gene. Between the trimmed V and J ends, which lost 0 bases and 7 bases, there was a span of 12 bases.

The rearrangement uses TRBV7-6 and TRBJ1-6; 7 nucleotides match TRBD1. The CDR3 length is 14 residues. Looked up from germline, CDR1 is SGHVS and CDR2 is FNYEAQ. V trimming: 6 bases; J trimming: 6 bases; junction bases outside the gene matches: 5. In DNA, the CDR3 is TGTGCCAGCAGAGTAGACAGGGCTAATTCACCCCTCCACTTT. It yields the protein CASRVDRANSPLHF. Complete variable domain (other parts from reference TRBV7-6 and TRBJ1-6): GAGVSQSPRYKVTKRGQDVALRCDPISGHVSLYWYRQALGQGPEFLTYFNYEAQQDKSGLPNDRFSAERPEGSISTLTIQRTEQRDSAMYRCASRVDRANSPLHFGNGTRLTVT.

The chain is built from TRBV11-1 and TRBJ2-7; TRBD1 matches at 8 bases. The germline CDR1 and CDR2 sequences are SGHAT and FQDESV (reference sequence). Trimming cost V 2 bases and J 3 bases; bases outside gene matches: 6. The CDR3 totals 15 residues. This chain's CDR3 is CASSLPGQVGYEQYF. CDR3 sequence (DNA): TGTGCCAGCAGCTTACCGGGACAGGTAGGCTACGAGCAGTACTTC. The complete variable domain, with remaining parts taken from reference TRBV11-1 and TRBJ2-7, reads EAEVAQSPRYKITEKSQAVAFWCDPISGHATLYWYRQILGQGPELLVQFQDESVVDDSQLPKDRFSAERLKGVDSTLKIQPAELGDSAMYLCASSLPGQVGYEQYFGPGTRLTVT.

This CDR3 reads CASSETGPQFNYGYTF. CDR3 nucleotide sequence: TGTGCCAGCAGTGAAACCGGACCTCAGTTTAACTATGGCTACACCTTC. The V and J genes are TRBV25-1 and TRBJ1-2; no firm D call. Trimming cost V 2 bases and J 1 base, with 14 bases left between them. The CDR3 consists of 16 residues. Germline CDR1 MGHDK, CDR2 SYGVNS.

V and J are TRBV28 and TRBJ2-6; D is uncertain. This CDR3 contains 15 residues. Trimming pared 6 bases from V and 0 bases from J, leaving 9 bases between. Germline V gives CDR1 MDHEN, CDR2 SYDVKM. The CDR3 region is CASSPLDSGANVLTF. The CDR3, as DNA: TGTGCCAGCAGCCCCCTGGACTCTGGGGCCAACGTCCTGACTTTC.

Only a few counts were recorded for this clone. J is TRBJ2-2 and V is TRBV7-9, with D uncertain. CDR3 length equals 16 residues. The ends were cut back, 1 base at V and 5 bases at J, with 14 bases in the middle. From germline, CDR1 is SEHNR and CDR2 FQNEAQ (reference sequence). The CDR3 spells CASSLGRVQYTGELFF. Here the CDR3 DNA reads TGTGCCAGCAGCTTAGGAAGGGTGCAGTATACCGGGGAGCTGTTTTTT. Full variable domain (outside the CDR3, taken from reference TRBV7-9 and TRBJ2-2): DTGVSQNPRHKITKRGQNVTFRCDPISEHNRLYWYRQTLGQGPEFLTYFQNEAQLEKSRLLSDRFSAERPKGSFSTLEIQRTEQGDSAMYLCASSLGRVQYTGELFFGEGSRLTVL.

This clone was observed once. V and J are TRBV10-1 and TRBJ1-5; 8 bases are a match to TRBD1. V shed 6 bases and J 4 bases; nucleotides not matched to a gene: 8. CDR3 length: 15 amino acids. Germline CDR1 and CDR2: WNHNN and SYGVQD (reference sequence). The CDR3 spells CASSEGTGANQPQHF. CDR3 DNA sequence: TGCGCCAGCAGCGAAGGGACAGGAGCAAATCAGCCCCAGCATTTT.

The chain couples TRBV6-1 to TRBJ2-3; TRBD2 matches at 12 bases. There are 15 residues in the CDR3. Looked up from germline, CDR1 is MNHNS and CDR2 is SASEGT. With V trimmed by 7 bases and J by 6 bases, 8 bases remained unmatched. CDR3 in amino acids: CASIWASGGADTQYF. CDR3 DNA: TGTGCCAGCATATGGGCTAGCGGGGGGGCGGATACGCAGTATTTT.

This clone was detected only a few times. The V call is TRBV6-1, the J call TRBJ1-4; D is undetermined. CDR1 and CDR2 (germline): MNHNS, SASEGT. This CDR3 is built from 13 residues. V gave up 6 bases and J gave up 0 bases, with 5 bases separating them. CDR3 bases: TGTGCCAGCAGGGGTGCAACTAATGAAAAACTGTTTTTT. Its protein product is CASRGATNEKLFF.

V gene TRBV7-3 combines with J gene TRBJ2-2; maybe TRBD1 (6 bases). V was shortened by 2 bases and J by 3 bases, with 10 bases between the two germline ends. CDR3 length equals 15 residues. Germline CDR1 reads SGHTA; CDR2 reads FQGTGA. This chain's CDR3 is CASSLSGAYTGELFF. The DNA for the CDR3 is TGTGCCAGCAGCTTATCAGGGGCGTACACCGGGGAGCTGTTTTTT.